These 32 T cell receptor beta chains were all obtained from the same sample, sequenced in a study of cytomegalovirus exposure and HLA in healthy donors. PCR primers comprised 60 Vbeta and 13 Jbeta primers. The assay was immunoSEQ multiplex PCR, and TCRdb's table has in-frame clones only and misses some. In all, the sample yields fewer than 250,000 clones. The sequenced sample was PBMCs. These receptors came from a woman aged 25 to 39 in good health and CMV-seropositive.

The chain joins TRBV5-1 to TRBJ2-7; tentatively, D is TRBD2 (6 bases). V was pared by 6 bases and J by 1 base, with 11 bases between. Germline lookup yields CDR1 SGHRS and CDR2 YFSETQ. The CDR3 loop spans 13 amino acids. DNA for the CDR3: TGCGCCAGCAAGGTGGAGGGGTCCTACGAGCAGTACTTC. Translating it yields CASKVEGSYEQYF.

The CDR3 spells CASSPGGSGAHYGYTF. DNA for the CDR3: TGTGCCAGCAGTCCGGGCGGGTCAGGGGCCCACTATGGCTACACCTTC. V is TRBV28 and J is TRBJ1-2; possible D gene TRBD1, 6 bases. This CDR3 spans 16 amino acids. Trimming stripped 5 bases from V and 3 bases from J, with 19 bases between. Germline CDR1 is MDHEN and CDR2 is SYDVKM.

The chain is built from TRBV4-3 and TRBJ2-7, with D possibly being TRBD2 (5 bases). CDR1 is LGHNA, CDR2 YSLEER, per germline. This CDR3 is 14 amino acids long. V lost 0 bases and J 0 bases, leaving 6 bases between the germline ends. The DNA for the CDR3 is TGCGCCAGCAGCCAAGATACTAGCTCCTACGAGCAGTACTTC. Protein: CASSQDTSSYEQYF.

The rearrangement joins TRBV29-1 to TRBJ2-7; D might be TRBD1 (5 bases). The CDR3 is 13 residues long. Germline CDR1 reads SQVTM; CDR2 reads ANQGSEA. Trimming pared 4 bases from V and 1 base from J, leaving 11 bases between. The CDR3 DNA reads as TGCAGCGTTGCGGCAGGGAAATCCTACGAGCAGTACTTC. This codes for CSVAAGKSYEQYF.

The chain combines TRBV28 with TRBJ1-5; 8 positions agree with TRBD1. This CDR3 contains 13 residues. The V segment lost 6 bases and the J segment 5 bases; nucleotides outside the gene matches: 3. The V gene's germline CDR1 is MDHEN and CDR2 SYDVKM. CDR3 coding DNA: TGTGCCAGCAGACACAGGGGGTATCAGCCCCAGCATTTT. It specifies CASRHRGYQPQHF.

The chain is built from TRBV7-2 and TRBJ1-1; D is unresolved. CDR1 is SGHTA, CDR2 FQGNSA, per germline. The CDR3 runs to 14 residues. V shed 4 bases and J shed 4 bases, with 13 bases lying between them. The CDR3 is CASSSLDTPTEAFF. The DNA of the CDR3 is TGTGCCAGCAGCTCGCTAGATACCCCCACTGAAGCTTTCTTT.

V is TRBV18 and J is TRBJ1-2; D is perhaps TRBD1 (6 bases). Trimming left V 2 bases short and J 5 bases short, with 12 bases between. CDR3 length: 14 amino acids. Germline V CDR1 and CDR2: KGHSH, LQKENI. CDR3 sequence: CASSPKDSRYGYTF. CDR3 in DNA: TGTGCCAGCTCACCAAAGGACAGCAGATATGGCTACACCTTC.

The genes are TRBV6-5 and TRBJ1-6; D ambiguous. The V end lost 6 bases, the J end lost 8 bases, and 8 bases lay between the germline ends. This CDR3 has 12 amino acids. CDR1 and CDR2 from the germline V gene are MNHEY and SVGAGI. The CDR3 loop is CASSRADSPLHF. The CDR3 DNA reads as TGTGCCAGCAGCCGAGCGGATTCACCCCTCCACTTT.

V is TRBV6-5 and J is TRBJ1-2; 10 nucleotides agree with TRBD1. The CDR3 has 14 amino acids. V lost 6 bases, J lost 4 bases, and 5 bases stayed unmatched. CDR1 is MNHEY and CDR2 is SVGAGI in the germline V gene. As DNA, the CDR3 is TGTGCCAGCAGAGAGACAGGGGGCAGCTATGGCTACACCTTC. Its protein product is CASRETGGSYGYTF.

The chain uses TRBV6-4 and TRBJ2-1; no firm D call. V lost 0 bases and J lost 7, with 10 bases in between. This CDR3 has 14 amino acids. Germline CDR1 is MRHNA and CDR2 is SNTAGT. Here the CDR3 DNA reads TGTGCCAGCAGTGACTCAGGAGTTTGGAATGAGCAGTTCTTC. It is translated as CASSDSGVWNEQFF.

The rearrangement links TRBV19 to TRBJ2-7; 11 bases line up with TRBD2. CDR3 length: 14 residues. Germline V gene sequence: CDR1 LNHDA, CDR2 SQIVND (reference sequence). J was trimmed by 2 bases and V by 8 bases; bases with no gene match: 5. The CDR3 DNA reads TGTGCCAGTTCCACTAGCGGGGGCGCCTACGAGCAGTACTTC. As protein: CASSTSGGAYEQYF. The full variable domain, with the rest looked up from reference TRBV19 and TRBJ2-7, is DGGITQSPKYLFRKEGQNVTLSCEQNLNHDAMYWYRQDPGQGLRLIYYSQIVNDFQKGDIAEGYSVSREKKESFPLTVTSAQKNPTAFYLCASSTSGGAYEQYFGPGTRLTVT.

DNA of the CDR3: TGCGCCAGCAGCCAAGTGTCAGGCAGCGGGGATGGCTACACCTTC. Amino acids: CASSQVSGSGDGYTF. The V and J genes are TRBV4-1 and TRBJ1-2; D gene uncertain. V lost 1 base to trimming and J lost 6 bases, with 15 bases between them. CDR3 size: 15 residues. The germline V gene has CDR1 MGHRA and CDR2 YSYEKL.

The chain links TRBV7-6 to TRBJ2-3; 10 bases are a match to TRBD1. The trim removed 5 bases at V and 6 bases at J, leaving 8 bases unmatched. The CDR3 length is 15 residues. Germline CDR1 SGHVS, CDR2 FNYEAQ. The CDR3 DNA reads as TGTGCCAGCAGCCCTAGGACAGGGGGTTTTGATACGCAGTATTTT. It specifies CASSPRTGGFDTQYF. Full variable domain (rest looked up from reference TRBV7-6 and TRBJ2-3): GAGVSQSPRYKVTKRGQDVALRCDPISGHVSLYWYRQALGQGPEFLTYFNYEAQQDKSGLPNDRFSAERPEGSISTLTIQRTEQRDSAMYRCASSPRTGGFDTQYFGPGTRLTVL.

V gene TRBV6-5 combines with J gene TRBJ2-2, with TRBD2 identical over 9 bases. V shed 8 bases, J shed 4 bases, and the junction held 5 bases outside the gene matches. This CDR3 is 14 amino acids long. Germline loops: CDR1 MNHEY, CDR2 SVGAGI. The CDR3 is CASSREGGTGELFF. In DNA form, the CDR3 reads TGTGCCAGCTCGCGGGAGGGAGGCACCGGGGAGCTGTTTTTT.

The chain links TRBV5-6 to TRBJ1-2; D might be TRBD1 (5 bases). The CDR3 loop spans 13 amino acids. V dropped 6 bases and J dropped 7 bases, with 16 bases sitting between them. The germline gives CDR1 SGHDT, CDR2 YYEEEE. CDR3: CASTPREGTGYTF. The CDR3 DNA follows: TGTGCCAGCACCCCGAGGGAGGGGACTGGCTACACCTTC.

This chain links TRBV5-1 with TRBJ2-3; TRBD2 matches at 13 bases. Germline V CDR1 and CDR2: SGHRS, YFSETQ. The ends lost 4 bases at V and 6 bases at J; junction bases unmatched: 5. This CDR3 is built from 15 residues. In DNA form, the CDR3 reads TGCGCCAGCAGCCCCGGGACTAGCGGGACCGATACGCAGTATTTT. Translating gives CASSPGTSGTDTQYF.

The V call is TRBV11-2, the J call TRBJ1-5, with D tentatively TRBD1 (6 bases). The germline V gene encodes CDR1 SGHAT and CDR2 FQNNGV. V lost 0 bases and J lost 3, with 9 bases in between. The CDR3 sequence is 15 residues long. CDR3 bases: TGTGCCAGCAGCTTAGAGGCAGGGGACAATCAGCCCCAGCATTTT. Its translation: CASSLEAGDNQPQHF.

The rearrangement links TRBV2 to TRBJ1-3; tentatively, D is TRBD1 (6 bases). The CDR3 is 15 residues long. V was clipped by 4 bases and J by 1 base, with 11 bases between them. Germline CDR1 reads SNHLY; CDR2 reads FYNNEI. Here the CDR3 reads CASSGDTRSGNTIYF. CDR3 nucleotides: TGTGCCAGCAGTGGGGACACCAGGTCTGGAAACACCATATATTTT.

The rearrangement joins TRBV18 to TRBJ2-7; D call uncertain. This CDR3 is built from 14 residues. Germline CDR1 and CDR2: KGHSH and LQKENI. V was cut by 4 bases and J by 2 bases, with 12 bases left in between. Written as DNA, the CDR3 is TGTGCCAGCTCACTGGTTGACTCACCCTACGAGCAGTACTTC. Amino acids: CASSLVDSPYEQYF.

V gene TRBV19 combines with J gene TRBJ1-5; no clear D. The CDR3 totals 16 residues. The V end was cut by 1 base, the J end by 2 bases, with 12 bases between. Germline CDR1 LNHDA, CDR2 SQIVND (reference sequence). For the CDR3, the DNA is TGTGCCAGTAGTATAGTCGGTAACGGTCGCAATCAGCCCCAGCATTTT. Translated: CASSIVGNGRNQPQHF.

The CDR3 sequence is CASSFSHQYEQYF. Written as DNA, the CDR3 is TGTGCCAGCAGTTTTTCCCATCAATACGAGCAGTACTTC. The rearrangement joins TRBV27 to TRBJ2-7; D is unresolved. CDR1 and CDR2 (germline): MNHEY, SMNVEV (reference sequence). Deletions cut 3 bases from V and 4 bases from J, with 10 bases between. The CDR3 totals 13 residues.

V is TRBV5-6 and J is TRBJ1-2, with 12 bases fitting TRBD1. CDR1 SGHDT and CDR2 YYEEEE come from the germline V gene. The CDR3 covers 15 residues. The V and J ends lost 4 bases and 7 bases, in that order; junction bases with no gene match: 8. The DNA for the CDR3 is TGTGCCAGCAGCGGAGCGGGACAGGGGGCGGCTGGCTACACCTTC. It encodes CASSGAGQGAAGYTF.

CDR3 sequence (DNA): TGTGCCAGCAGTTGCGGGGTGGGAGGGCCCCAGCATTTT. This encodes CASSCGVGGPQHF. The chain has TRBV6-5 and TRBJ1-5; D is uncertain. The CDR3 contains 13 residues. Looked up from germline, CDR1 is MNHEY and CDR2 is SVGAGI. Trimming took 4 bases from V and 9 from J, leaving 13 bases between them.

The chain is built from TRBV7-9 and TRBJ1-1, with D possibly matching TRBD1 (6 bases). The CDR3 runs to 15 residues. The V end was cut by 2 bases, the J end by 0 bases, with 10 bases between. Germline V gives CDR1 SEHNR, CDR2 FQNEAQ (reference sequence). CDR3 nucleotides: TGTGCCAGCAGCTTATCGGACAGCTTGAACACTGAAGCTTTCTTT. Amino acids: CASSLSDSLNTEAFF.

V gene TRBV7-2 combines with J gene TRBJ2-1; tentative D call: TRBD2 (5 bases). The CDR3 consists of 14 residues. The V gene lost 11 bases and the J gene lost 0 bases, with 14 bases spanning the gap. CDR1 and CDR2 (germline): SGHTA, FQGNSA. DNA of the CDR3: TGTGCCGGCGCCGGACGGGGCTCCTACAATGAGCAGTTCTTC. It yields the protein CAGAGRGSYNEQFF.

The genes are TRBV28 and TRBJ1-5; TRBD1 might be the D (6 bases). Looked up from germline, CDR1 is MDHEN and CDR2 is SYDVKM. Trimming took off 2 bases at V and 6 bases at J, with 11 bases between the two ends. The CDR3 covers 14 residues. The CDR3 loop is CASSLGQYRQPQHF. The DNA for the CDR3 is TGTGCCAGCAGTTTAGGACAGTACCGTCAGCCCCAGCATTTT.

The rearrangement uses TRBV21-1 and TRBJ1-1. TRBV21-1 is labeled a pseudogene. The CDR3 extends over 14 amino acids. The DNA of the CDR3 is TGTGCCAGCAGCAACCTAATCCCTGAGGGTGAAGCTTTCTTT. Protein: CASSNLIPEGEAFF.

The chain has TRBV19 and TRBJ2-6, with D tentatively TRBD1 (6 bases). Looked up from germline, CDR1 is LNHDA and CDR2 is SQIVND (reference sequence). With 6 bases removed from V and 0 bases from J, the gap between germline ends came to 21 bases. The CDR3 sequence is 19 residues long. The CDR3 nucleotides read TGTGCCAGTAGCCCTCTGGGACATTTGCCTCCCTCTGGGGCCAACGTCCTGACTTTC. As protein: CASSPLGHLPPSGANVLTF.

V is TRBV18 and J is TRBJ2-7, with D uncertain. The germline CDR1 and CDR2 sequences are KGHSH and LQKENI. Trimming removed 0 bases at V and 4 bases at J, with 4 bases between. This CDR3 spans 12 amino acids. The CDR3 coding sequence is TGTGCCAGCTCACCACCTTCTTACGAGCAGTACTTC. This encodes CASSPPSYEQYF.

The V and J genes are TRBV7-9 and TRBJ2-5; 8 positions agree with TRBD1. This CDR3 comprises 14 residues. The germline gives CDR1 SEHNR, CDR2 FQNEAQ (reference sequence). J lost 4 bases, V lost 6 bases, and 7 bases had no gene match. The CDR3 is CASRRGQGVETQYF. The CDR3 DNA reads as TGTGCCAGCAGGCGCGGACAGGGTGTAGAGACCCAGTACTTC. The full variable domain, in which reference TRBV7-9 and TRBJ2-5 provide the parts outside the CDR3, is DTGVSQNPRHKITKRGQNVTFRCDPISEHNRLYWYRQTLGQGPEFLTYFQNEAQLEKSRLLSDRFSAERPKGSFSTLEIQRTEQGDSAMYLCASRRGQGVETQYFGPGTRLLVL.

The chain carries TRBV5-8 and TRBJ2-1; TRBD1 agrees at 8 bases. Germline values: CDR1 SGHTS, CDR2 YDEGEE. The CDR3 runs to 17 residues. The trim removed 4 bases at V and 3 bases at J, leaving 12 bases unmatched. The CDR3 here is CASSVAGGSTRYNEQFF. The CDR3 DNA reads TGTGCCAGCAGCGTCGCAGGGGGCTCGACGCGCTACAATGAGCAGTTCTTC.

CDR3 in amino acids: CASSTGLAGTDTQYF. CDR3 nucleotides: TGTGCCAGCAGCACTGGACTAGCGGGGACAGATACGCAGTATTTT. The J gene is TRBJ2-3, the V gene TRBV5-4, with TRBD2 identical over 12 bases. The J segment lost 3 bases and the V segment lost 4 bases, leaving 3 bases of the junction unmatched. This CDR3 is built from 15 residues. CDR1 is SGHNT, CDR2 YYREEE, per germline (reference sequence). The whole variable domain, remainder taken from reference TRBV5-4 and TRBJ2-3, is ETGVTQSPTHLIKTRGQQVTLRCSSQSGHNTVSWYQQALGQGPQFIFQYYREEENGRGNFPPRFSGLQFPNYSSELNVNALELDDSALYLCASSTGLAGTDTQYFGPGTRLTVL.